This entry describes one T cell receptor (beta chain). Antigen: not known. The entry originates in a study of T cells after yellow fever vaccination. Study details: The fractions with low cell numbers were processed using SMART-Seq v4 Ultra Low Input. The study's findings and limits: FACS-sorted repertoires could contain abundant clonotypes contaminating from the bulk population.

Germline V gene sequence: CDR1 MNHEY, CDR2 SVGAGI. The germline V and J ends were trimmed by 7 bases and 1 base, with 7 bases remaining between them. The CDR3 runs to 12 residues. It was through 5'RACE template switching that TCR cDNA was made, with a universal primer site and UMIs added. TCRdb re-derived calls from the 5' RACE reads in MiXCR, one entry per CDR3 protein. The sample includes roughly 190,000 distinct CDR3 sequences, 11% seen only once; the top ten take 30% to 45%. The chain is built from TRBV6-5 and TRBJ1-1, with D uncertain. Specimen: CD8+ T cells sorted from PBMCs, collected 15 days after the yellow fever booster vaccination. The clonotype comes from a man aged 18 to 29 who received the YFV17D yellow fever vaccine. CDR3 in amino acids: CASKGANTEAFF. The CDR3 region has the DNA TGTGCCAGCAAGGGAGCGAACACTGAAGCTTTCTTT.